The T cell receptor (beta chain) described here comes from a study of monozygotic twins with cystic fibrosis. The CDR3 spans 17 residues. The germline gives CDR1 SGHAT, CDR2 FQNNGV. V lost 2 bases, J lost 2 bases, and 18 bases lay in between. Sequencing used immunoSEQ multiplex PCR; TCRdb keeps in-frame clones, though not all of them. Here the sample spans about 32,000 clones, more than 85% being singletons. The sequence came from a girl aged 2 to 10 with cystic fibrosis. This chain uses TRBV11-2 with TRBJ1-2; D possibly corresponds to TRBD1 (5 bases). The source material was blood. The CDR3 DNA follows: TGTGCCAGCAGCTTATTTTCTGGGGGAGGAGGAAACTATGGCTACACCTTC. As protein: CASSLFSGGGGNYGYTF.